The 6 T cell receptor beta chains below were found in one sample sequenced in a study of T cells in Graves' hyperthyroidism and ophthalmopathy. The CDR3 regions of TCR beta were amplified from RNA transcripts. The primer set for the first-round RT-PCR of the TCR CDR3 was HTBI. TCRdb redid the calling of the multiplex PCR reads with MiXCR, one entry per CDR3 protein. This table has around 400,000 distinct CDR3 sequences, roughly 13% appearing once. Sample: blood. The receptors were gathered from a woman between 18 and 29 years old with Graves' hyperthyroidism.

This clonotype occurred many times. The V gene is TRBV4-1, the J gene TRBJ1-1; D is uncertain. The CDR3 runs to 14 residues. Per germline, CDR1 MGHRA and CDR2 YSYEKL. With 8 bases removed from V and 1 base from J, the gap between germline ends came to 14 bases. The CDR3 nucleotides are TGCGCCAGCCTCCTAGAGCCGGGGAACACTGAAGCTTTCTTT. This sequence encodes CASLLEPGNTEAFF.

This clonotype was observed a few times. This chain connects TRBV6-1 to TRBJ2-7, with D possibly matching TRBD1 (6 bases). The CDR3 totals 14 residues. V lost 5 bases and J 4 bases, leaving 15 bases between the germline ends. Germline-derived CDR1 and CDR2 are MNHNS and SASEGT. The chain's CDR3 is CASSPGAHGYEQYF. The CDR3 DNA follows: TGTGCCAGCAGTCCAGGGGCCCACGGATACGAGCAGTACTTC.

This clonotype was seen only a few times. The V call is TRBV5-1, the J call TRBJ2-6; the D gene is possibly TRBD2 (6 bases). This CDR3 is 17 amino acids long. CDR1 and CDR2 from the germline V gene are SGHRS and YFSETQ. The V end was cut by 0 bases, the J end by 0 bases, with 10 bases between. CDR3 protein: CASSLVSGDSGANVLTF. CDR3 DNA sequence: TGCGCCAGCAGCTTGGTTAGCGGCGACTCTGGGGCCAACGTCCTGACTTTC.

The sample holds many counts of this clonotype. The genes are TRBV29-1 and TRBJ2-7; tentative D call: TRBD2 (6 bases). Germline values: CDR1 SQVTM, CDR2 ANQGSEA. The CDR3 contains 13 residues. The ends were cut back, 4 bases at V and 5 bases at J, with 15 bases in the middle. The CDR3 reads CSVVSGNTDEQYF. CDR3 coding DNA: TGCAGCGTTGTTAGCGGTAACACGGACGAGCAGTACTTC.

This clonotype was seen ten or more times. The V and J genes are TRBV12-3 or TRBV12-4 and TRBJ1-3; D may be TRBD1 (6 bases). V lost 6 bases, J lost 3 bases, and 12 bases lay in between. The length of the CDR3 is 14 residues. The CDR3 region is CASREWTDGNTIYF. The CDR3 coding sequence is TGTGCCAGCAGGGAATGGACAGATGGAAACACCATATATTTT.

In this sample, this clonotype turned up many times. CDR3 residues: CASSLANDSGDTQYF. CDR3 coding DNA: TGTGCCAGCAGCTTAGCAAACGACTCCGGTGATACGCAGTATTTT. V is TRBV7-2 and J is TRBJ2-3; D is unresolved. The CDR3 loop spans 15 amino acids. The V and J ends lost 0 bases and 6 bases respectively, with 13 bases between them. The germline CDR1 and CDR2 sequences are SGHTA and FQGNSA.